The rows below give T cell receptor beta chains drawn from one sample of a study of response to subunit inactivated influenza vaccine. TCRdb re-derived calls from the RT-PCR reads in MiXCR, one entry per CDR3 protein. Of about 650,000 distinct CDR3 sequences listed, around 13% are singletons. The source was PBMCs from blood, collected around 15 days before vaccination. Receptor source: a man aged 45-60 years who received an inactivated influenza vaccine. The CDR3 runs from the conserved cysteine through the conserved F or W. The order of the fields is V gene, J gene, D gene, clone size, CDR3 protein, CDR3 DNA. D genes are given only for firm matches. For some rows the clone size is stated as once, few or many, or as a class when expanded; others skip it.

V gene: TRBV5-1; J gene: TRBJ2-3; D gene: -; clone size: -; CDR3 protein: CASSLRSVTDTQYF; CDR3 DNA: TGCGCCAGCAGCTTGCGGAGCGTCACAGATACGCAGTATTTT
V gene: TRBV4-2; J gene: TRBJ2-1; D gene: -; clone size: -; CDR3 protein: CASSQFASNNEQFF; CDR3 DNA: TGTGCCAGCAGCCAATTTGCATCCAACAATGAGCAGTTCTTC
V gene: TRBV24-1; J gene: TRBJ2-3; D gene: -; clone size: few; CDR3 protein: CATSDFQYTDTQYF; CDR3 DNA: TGTGCCACCAGTGATTTTCAGTACACAGATACGCAGTATTTT
V gene: TRBV6-2/TRBV6-3; J gene: TRBJ1-1; D gene: -; clone size: -; CDR3 protein: CASSYSTWGRDTEAFF; CDR3 DNA: TGTGCCAGCAGTTACTCGACTTGGGGGCGAGACACTGAAGCTTTCTTT
V gene: TRBV3-1; J gene: TRBJ2-5; D gene: -; clone size: -; CDR3 protein: CASSQGRGARYF; CDR3 DNA: TGTGCCAGCAGCCAAGGCAGGGGAGCCAGGTATTTC
V gene: TRBV20-1; J gene: TRBJ2-1; D gene: -; clone size: few; CDR3 protein: CSASRGQAYNEQFF; CDR3 DNA: TGCAGTGCTAGTCGGGGACAAGCCTACAATGAGCAGTTCTTC
V gene: TRBV6-1; J gene: TRBJ2-5; D gene: -; clone size: few; CDR3 protein: CASSPGARFQETQYF; CDR3 DNA: TGTGCCAGCAGTCCCGGGGCCAGGTTCCAAGAGACCCAGTACTTC
V gene: TRBV10-3; J gene: TRBJ1-5; D gene: TRBD1; clone size: many; CDR3 protein: CAISEADRGQQPQHF; CDR3 DNA: TGTGCCATCAGTGAGGCGGACAGGGGGCAACAGCCCCAGCATTTT
V gene: TRBV9; J gene: TRBJ2-7; D gene: TRBD2; clone size: -; CDR3 protein: CASSVDAGERYEQYF; CDR3 DNA: TGTGCCAGCAGCGTAGATGCGGGAGAGAGATACGAGCAGTACTTC
V gene: TRBV5-4; J gene: TRBJ2-1; D gene: -; clone size: few; CDR3 protein: CASSRSGSPNNEQFF; CDR3 DNA: TGTGCCAGCAGCCGCTCGGGCAGTCCGAACAATGAGCAGTTCTTC
V gene: TRBV6-1; J gene: TRBJ2-5; D gene: TRBD2; clone size: once; CDR3 protein: CVSRQGSAGVETQYF; CDR3 DNA: TGTGTCAGCAGACAAGGGTCGGCGGGAGTCGAGACCCAGTACTTC
V gene: TRBV27; J gene: TRBJ1-5; D gene: TRBD1; clone size: -; CDR3 protein: CASIRQGSNQPQHF; CDR3 DNA: TGTGCCAGCATACGACAGGGTAGCAATCAGCCCCAGCATTTT
V gene: TRBV12-3/TRBV12-4; J gene: TRBJ1-6; D gene: TRBD1; clone size: few; CDR3 protein: CASSLDRVKSPLHF; CDR3 DNA: TGTGCCAGCAGTTTGGACAGGGTGAAATCACCCCTCCACTTT